This T cell receptor beta chain was sequenced in a study of Ad26.COV2.S vaccination and SARS-CoV-2 variants. As for the study in general: Ad26.COV2.S given intramuscularly, once or twice 56 days apart.

Only one count was recorded for this clone. The antigen is not known. Broader study findings: In TCR breadth and depth analyses, total T cell responses may have been underestimated.

Noted treatment: about 20 received Ad26.COV2.S at low or high dose, single or two shots; about 5 received placebo; per-sample allocation not given. Sampling was performed 63 days after the first vaccine or placebo injection. Sequenced by immunoSEQ multiplex PCR; TCRdb stores in-frame clones only, minus some. The sample carries 430,000 or so clones, nearly 90% recorded once. The sequencing here drew on peripheral blood, taken in a trial of Ad26.COV2.S vaccine versus placebo. This clonotype was obtained from a person between 18 and 59 years old who received the Ad26.COV2.S COVID-19 vaccine or a placebo.

DNA for the CDR3: TGTGCTAGTGGCCGCACAGATACGCAGTATTTT. Protein product: CASGRTDTQYF. The rearrangement links TRBV12-5 to TRBJ2-3; D remains ambiguous. Germline values: CDR1 LGHNT, CDR2 FRNRAP. V was shortened by 6 bases and J by 1 base, with 2 bases between the two germline ends. The CDR3 contains 11 residues.